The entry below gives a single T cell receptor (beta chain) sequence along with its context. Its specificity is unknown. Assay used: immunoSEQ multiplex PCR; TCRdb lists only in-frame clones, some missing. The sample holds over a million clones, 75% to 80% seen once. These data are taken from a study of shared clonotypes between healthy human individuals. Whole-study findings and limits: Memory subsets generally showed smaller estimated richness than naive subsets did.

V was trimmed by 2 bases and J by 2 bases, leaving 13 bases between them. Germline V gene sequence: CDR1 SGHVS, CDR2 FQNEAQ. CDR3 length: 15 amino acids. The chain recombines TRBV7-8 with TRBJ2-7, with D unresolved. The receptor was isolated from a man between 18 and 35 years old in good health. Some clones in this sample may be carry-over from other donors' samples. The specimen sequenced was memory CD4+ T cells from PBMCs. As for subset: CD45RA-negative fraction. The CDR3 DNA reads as TGTGCCAGCAGCTTATCCAGGTCCTTCCCCTACGAGCAGTACTTC. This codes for CASSLSRSFPYEQYF.